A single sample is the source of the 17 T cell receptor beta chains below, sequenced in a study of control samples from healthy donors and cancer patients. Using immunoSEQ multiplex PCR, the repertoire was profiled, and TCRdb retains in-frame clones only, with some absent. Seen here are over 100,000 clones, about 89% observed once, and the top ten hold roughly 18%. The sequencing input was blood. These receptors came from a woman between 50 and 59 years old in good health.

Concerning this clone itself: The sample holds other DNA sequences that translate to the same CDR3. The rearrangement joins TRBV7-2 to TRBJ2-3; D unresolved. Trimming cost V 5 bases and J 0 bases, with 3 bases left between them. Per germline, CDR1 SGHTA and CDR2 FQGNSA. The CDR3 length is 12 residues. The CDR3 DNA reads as TGTGCCAGCAGCCCCAGCACAGATACGCAGTATTTT. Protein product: CASSPSTDTQYF.

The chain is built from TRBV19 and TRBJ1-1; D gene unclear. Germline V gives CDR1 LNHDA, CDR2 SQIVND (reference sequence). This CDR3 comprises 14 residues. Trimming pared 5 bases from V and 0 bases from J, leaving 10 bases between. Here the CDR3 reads CASSPAGVNTEAFF. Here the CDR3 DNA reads TGTGCCAGTAGTCCCGCAGGAGTGAACACTGAAGCTTTCTTT. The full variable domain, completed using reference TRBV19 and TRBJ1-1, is DGGITQSPKYLFRKEGQNVTLSCEQNLNHDAMYWYRQDPGQGLRLIYYSQIVNDFQKGDIAEGYSVSREKKESFPLTVTSAQKNPTAFYLCASSPAGVNTEAFFGQGTRLTVV.

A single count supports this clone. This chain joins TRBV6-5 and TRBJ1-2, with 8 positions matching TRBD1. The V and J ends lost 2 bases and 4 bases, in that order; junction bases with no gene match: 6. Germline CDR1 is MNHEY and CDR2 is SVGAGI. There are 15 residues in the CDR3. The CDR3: CASSYIQGASYGYTF. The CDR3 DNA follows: TGTGCCAGCAGTTACATTCAGGGGGCTTCCTATGGCTACACCTTC.

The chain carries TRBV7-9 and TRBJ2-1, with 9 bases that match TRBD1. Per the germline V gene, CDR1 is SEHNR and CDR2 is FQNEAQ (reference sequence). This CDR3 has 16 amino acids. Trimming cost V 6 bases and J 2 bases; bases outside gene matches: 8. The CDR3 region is CASSIQGAPTYNEQFF. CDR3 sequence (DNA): TGTGCCAGCAGTATACAGGGGGCACCCACCTACAATGAGCAGTTCTTC.

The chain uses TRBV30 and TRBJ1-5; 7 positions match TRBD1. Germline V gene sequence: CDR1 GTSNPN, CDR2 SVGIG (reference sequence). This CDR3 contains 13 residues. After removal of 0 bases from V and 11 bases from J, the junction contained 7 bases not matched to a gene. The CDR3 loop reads CAWSVGARGTQHF. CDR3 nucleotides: TGTGCCTGGAGTGTAGGGGCCAGGGGGACCCAGCATTTT.

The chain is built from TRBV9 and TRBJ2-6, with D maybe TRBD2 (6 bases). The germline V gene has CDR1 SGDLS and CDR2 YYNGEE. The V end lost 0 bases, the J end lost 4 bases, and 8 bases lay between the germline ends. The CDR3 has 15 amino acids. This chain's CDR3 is CASSVVGGGANVLTF. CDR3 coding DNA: TGTGCCAGCAGCGTAGTGGGAGGAGGGGCCAACGTCCTGACTTTC.

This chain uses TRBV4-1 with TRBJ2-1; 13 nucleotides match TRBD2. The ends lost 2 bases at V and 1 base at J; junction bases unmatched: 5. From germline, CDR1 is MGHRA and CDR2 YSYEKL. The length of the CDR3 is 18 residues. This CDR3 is CASSQRGLAGRSYNEQFF. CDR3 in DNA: TGCGCCAGCAGCCAAAGGGGACTAGCGGGAAGGTCCTACAATGAGCAGTTCTTC.

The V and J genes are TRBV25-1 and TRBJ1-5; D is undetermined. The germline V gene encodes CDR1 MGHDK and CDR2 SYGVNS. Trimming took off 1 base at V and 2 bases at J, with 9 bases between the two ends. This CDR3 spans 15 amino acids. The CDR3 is CASSESGLGNQPQHF. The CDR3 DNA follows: TGTGCCAGCAGTGAATCGGGCCTTGGCAATCAGCCCCAGCATTTT.

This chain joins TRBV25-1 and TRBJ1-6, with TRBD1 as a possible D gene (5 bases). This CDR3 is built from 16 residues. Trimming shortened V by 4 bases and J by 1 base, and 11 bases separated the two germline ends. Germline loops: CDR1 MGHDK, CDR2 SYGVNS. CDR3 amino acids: CASSASGRSYNSPLHF. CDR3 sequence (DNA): TGTGCCAGCAGTGCTTCAGGGAGGTCCTATAATTCACCCCTCCACTTT. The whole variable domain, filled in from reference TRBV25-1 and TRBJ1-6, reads EADIYQTPRYLVIGTGKKITLECSQTMGHDKMYWYQQDPGMELHLIHYSYGVNSTEKGDLSSESTVSRIRTEHFPLTLESARPSHTSQYLCASSASGRSYNSPLHFGNGTRLTVT.

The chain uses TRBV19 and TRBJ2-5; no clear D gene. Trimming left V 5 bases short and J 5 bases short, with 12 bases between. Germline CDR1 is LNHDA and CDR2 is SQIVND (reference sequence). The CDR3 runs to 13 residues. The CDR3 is CASSPPGSETQYF. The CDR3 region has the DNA TGTGCCAGTAGTCCCCCCGGGTCGGAGACCCAGTACTTC. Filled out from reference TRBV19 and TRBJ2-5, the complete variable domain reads DGGITQSPKYLFRKEGQNVTLSCEQNLNHDAMYWYRQDPGQGLRLIYYSQIVNDFQKGDIAEGYSVSREKKESFPLTVTSAQKNPTAFYLCASSPPGSETQYFGPGTRLLVL.

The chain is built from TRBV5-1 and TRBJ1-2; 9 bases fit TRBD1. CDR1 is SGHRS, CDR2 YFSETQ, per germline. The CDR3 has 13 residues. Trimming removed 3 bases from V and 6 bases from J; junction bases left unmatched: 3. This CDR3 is CASSWGQGNGYTF. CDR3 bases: TGCGCCAGCAGCTGGGGACAGGGCAATGGCTACACCTTC.

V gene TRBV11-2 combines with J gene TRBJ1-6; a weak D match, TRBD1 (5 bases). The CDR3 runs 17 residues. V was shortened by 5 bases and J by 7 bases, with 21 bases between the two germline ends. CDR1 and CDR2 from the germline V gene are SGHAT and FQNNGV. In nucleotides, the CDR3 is TGTGCCAGCAGCCCCAACGGCCGTTCTAAGGGGAATTCACCCCTCCACTTT. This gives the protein CASSPNGRSKGNSPLHF.

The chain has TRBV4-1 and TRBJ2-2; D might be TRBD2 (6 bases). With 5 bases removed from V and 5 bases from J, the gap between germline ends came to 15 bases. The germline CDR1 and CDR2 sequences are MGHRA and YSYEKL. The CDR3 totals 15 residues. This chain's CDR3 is CASSFRLGKTGELFF. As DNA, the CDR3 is TGCGCCAGCAGCTTCCGACTAGGAAAGACCGGGGAGCTGTTTTTT.

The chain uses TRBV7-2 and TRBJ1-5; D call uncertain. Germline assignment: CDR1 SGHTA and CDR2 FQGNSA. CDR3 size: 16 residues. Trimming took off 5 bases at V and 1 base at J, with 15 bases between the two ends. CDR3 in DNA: TGTGCCAGCAGCCCTGTGGGCTTCCCGAGCAATCAGCCCCAGCATTTT. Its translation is CASSPVGFPSNQPQHF.

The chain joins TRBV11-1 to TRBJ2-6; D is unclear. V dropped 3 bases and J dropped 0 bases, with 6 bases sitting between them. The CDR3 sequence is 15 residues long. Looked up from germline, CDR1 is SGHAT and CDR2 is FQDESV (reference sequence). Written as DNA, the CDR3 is TGTGCCAGCAGCTTTTCGATCTCTGGGGCCAACGTCCTGACTTTC. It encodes CASSFSISGANVLTF.

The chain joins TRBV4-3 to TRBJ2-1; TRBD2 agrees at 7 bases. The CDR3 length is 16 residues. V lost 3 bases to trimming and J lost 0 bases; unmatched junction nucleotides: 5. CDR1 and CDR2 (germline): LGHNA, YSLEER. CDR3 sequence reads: CASSHRRESSYNEQFF. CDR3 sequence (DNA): TGCGCCAGCAGCCATCGGCGGGAGAGCTCCTACAATGAGCAGTTCTTC.

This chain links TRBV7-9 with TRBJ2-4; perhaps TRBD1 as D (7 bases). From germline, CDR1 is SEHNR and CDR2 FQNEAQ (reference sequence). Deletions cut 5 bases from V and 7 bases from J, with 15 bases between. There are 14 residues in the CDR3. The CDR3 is CASSPDSGGNIQYF. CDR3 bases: TGTGCCAGCAGCCCAGACTCAGGGGGGAACATTCAGTACTTC.